The 20 T cell receptor beta chains below were found in one sample sequenced in a study of blood T cell repertoires in COVID-19. The method was immunoSEQ multiplex PCR; TCRdb's version includes in-frame clones alone and lacks a portion of them. The sample lists some 80,000 clones, around 86% occurring once. Sequenced: peripheral blood. The receptors stem from a man at least 80 years old with active or convalescent COVID-19.

The chain carries TRBV2 and TRBJ2-3; 9 bases fit TRBD1. V lost 6 bases and J lost 4; bases outside the gene matches: 5. This CDR3 is 14 amino acids long. The germline V gene has CDR1 SNHLY and CDR2 FYNNEI. This CDR3 is CASRTRDRADTQYF. CDR3 coding DNA: TGTGCCAGCAGAACTCGGGACAGGGCAGATACGCAGTATTTT.

This clone was picked up a small number of times. The rearrangement links TRBV7-8 to TRBJ2-7; 14 bases map to TRBD2. The CDR3 covers 20 residues. The junction had 14 bases not matched to a gene; V was cut back by 4 bases and J by 0 bases. CDR1 and CDR2 from the germline V gene are SGHVS and FQNEAQ. The CDR3 sequence is CASSSQVPGLAGAGSYEQYV. The CDR3 nucleotides are TGTGCCAGCAGCTCCCAGGTCCCGGGACTAGCGGGGGCCGGCTCCTACGAGCAGTACGTC.

This clone has only a few counts. The J gene is TRBJ2-5, the V gene TRBV19, with D uncertain. The CDR3 loop spans 12 amino acids. Germline assignment: CDR1 LNHDA and CDR2 SQIVND (reference sequence). V shed 6 bases and J shed 5 bases, with 10 bases lying between them. CDR3 sequence reads: CASSQADETQYF. CDR3 bases: TGTGCCAGTAGCCAGGCCGATGAGACCCAGTACTTC.

This chain connects TRBV6-1 to TRBJ2-7; tentative D call: TRBD1 (5 bases). Trimming shortened V by 0 bases and J by 9 bases, and 12 bases separated the two germline ends. The CDR3 is 13 residues long. Germline loops: CDR1 MNHNS, CDR2 SASEGT. CDR3 region: CASSEAIFQGQYV. DNA for the CDR3: TGTGCCAGCAGTGAAGCAATCTTTCAGGGGCAGTACGTC.

The V call is TRBV5-1, the J call TRBJ1-4; D call uncertain. The CDR3 totals 15 residues. The ends were cut back, 0 bases at V and 5 bases at J, with 11 bases in the middle. CDR1 SGHRS and CDR2 YFSETQ come from the germline V gene. This chain's CDR3 is CASSLAGIVNEKLFF. DNA of the CDR3: TGCGCCAGCAGCTTGGCCGGGATAGTAAATGAAAAACTGTTTTTT.

This clone was counted many times. CDR3 region: CASSTGQGGEQFF. For the CDR3, the DNA is TGTGCCAGCAGTACGGGACAGGGTGGTGAGCAGTTCTTC. J is TRBJ2-1 and V is TRBV7-8, with TRBD1 matching 9 bases. V was clipped by 6 bases and J by 9 bases; unmatched bases: 6. CDR3 length: 13 amino acids. Germline lookup yields CDR1 SGHVS and CDR2 FQNEAQ.

The J gene is TRBJ2-2, the V gene TRBV7-8; 9 nucleotides match TRBD1. Germline CDR1 is SGHVS and CDR2 is FQNEAQ. Unmatched junction bases numbered 5, after V lost 5 bases and J lost 7 bases. The CDR3 runs to 14 residues. The CDR3 reads CASSPGQGGGELFF. The CDR3 DNA reads as TGTGCCAGCAGCCCGGGACAGGGTGGCGGGGAGCTGTTTTTT.

The sample holds one count of this clone. The rearrangement uses TRBV5-3 and TRBJ1-1; D remains unclear. TRBV5-3 is an ORF for which the function is uncertain. The CDR3 consists of 13 residues. V was trimmed by 2 bases and J by 1 base, leaving 6 bases between them. The CDR3 region has the DNA TGTGCCAGAAGCTTAGTAGAGAACACTGAAGCTTTCTTT. It encodes CARSLVENTEAFF.

This chain connects TRBV5-1 to TRBJ2-4, with 11 bases matching TRBD1. Germline CDR1 SGHRS, CDR2 YFSETQ. The CDR3 is 15 amino acids. The junction had 3 bases not matched to a gene; V was cut back by 3 bases and J by 4 bases. CDR3: CASSWTGGEKNIQYF. The DNA of the CDR3 is TGCGCCAGCAGCTGGACAGGGGGCGAGAAAAACATTCAGTACTTC.

V gene TRBV2 combines with J gene TRBJ1-5; 10 nucleotides align to TRBD1. The CDR3 is made up of 15 amino acids. CDR1 is SNHLY, CDR2 FYNNEI, per germline. The trim removed 5 bases at V and 6 bases at J, leaving 7 bases unmatched. The CDR3 protein is CASSSQTGGGQPQHF. The CDR3 DNA reads as TGTGCCAGCAGTTCACAGACAGGGGGCGGTCAGCCCCAGCATTTT.

The chain carries TRBV27 and TRBJ1-2; TRBD1 aligns across 8 bases. This CDR3 has 17 residues. Trimming took 3 bases from V and 8 from J; bases not matched to a gene: 17. Per germline, CDR1 MNHEY and CDR2 SMNVEV (reference sequence). The CDR3 DNA reads TGTGCCAGCAGTTTTGGGCAGGGGGCTAGGTTGTTTAGCGGCTACACCTTC. As protein: CASSFGQGARLFSGYTF.

This chain uses TRBV2 with TRBJ1-3, with D maybe TRBD1 (6 bases). Germline V gene lookup returns CDR1 SNHLY and CDR2 FYNNEI. Trimming shortened V by 3 bases and J by 9 bases, and 18 bases separated the two germline ends. The CDR3 length is 15 residues. CDR3 region: CASSDLGLQGGTIYF. The CDR3 bases are TGTGCCAGCAGTGATTTGGGGCTCCAAGGGGGCACCATATATTTT.

This chain uses TRBV19 with TRBJ1-1; 10 bases fit TRBD1. Germline V CDR1 and CDR2: LNHDA, SQIVND (reference sequence). The trim removed 8 bases at V and 3 bases at J, leaving 9 bases unmatched. There are 15 residues in the CDR3. In nucleotides, the CDR3 is TGTGCCAGTCACGACAGGGGGCGTTTGGACACTGAAGCTTTCTTT. It translates to CASHDRGRLDTEAFF. Combining the CDR3 with reference TRBV19 and TRBJ1-1 gives the whole variable domain DGGITQSPKYLFRKEGQNVTLSCEQNLNHDAMYWYRQDPGQGLRLIYYSQIVNDFQKGDIAEGYSVSREKKESFPLTVTSAQKNPTAFYLCASHDRGRLDTEAFFGQGTRLTVV.

This chain connects TRBV6-5 to TRBJ2-1; no firm D call. The CDR3 sequence is 11 residues long. V shed 6 bases and J shed 3 bases, with 3 bases lying between them. The germline CDR1 and CDR2 sequences are MNHEY and SVGAGI. The CDR3 nucleotides are TGTGCCAGCAGGCGCTACAATGAGCAGTTCTTC. It is translated as CASRRYNEQFF.

The rearrangement uses TRBV24-1 and TRBJ1-5, with 10 bases aligning to TRBD1. Looked up from germline, CDR1 is KGHDR and CDR2 is SFDVKD. J was trimmed by 3 bases and V by 4 bases; bases with no gene match: 5. The CDR3 is 16 residues long. The DNA for the CDR3 is TGTGCCACCAGTGACCGGACAGGGGGTTACAATCAGCCCCAGCATTTT. Protein: CATSDRTGGYNQPQHF.

Only one count was recorded for this clone. The chain has TRBV10-3 and TRBJ2-7; D might be TRBD1 (5 bases). Trimming pared 7 bases from V and 2 bases from J, leaving 18 bases between. Germline V lookup: CDR1 ENHRY, CDR2 SYGVKD. CDR3 length: 15 amino acids. The CDR3 nucleotides read TGTGCCATCATAGAAGGACCGGTCAGGGCCTACGAGCAGTACGTC. It translates to CAIIEGPVRAYEQYV.

The rearrangement joins TRBV28 to TRBJ2-7; 9 bases are shared with TRBD2. V gave up 5 bases and J gave up 3 bases; unmatched junction bases: 5. Germline values: CDR1 MDHEN, CDR2 SYDVKM. The CDR3 covers 14 residues. The CDR3 loop reads CASSLGTSFYEQYV. For the CDR3, the DNA is TGTGCCAGCAGTCTCGGGACTAGCTTCTACGAGCAGTACGTC.

The chain carries TRBV29-1 and TRBJ1-3; no firm D call. V gave up 8 bases and J gave up 0 bases, with 5 bases separating them. This CDR3 region has 11 residues. Germline V CDR1 and CDR2: SQVTM, ANQGSEA. CDR3 DNA sequence: TGCAGCTGTAACTCTGGAAACACCATATATTTT. Its translation: CSCNSGNTIYF. Full variable domain (rest looked up from reference TRBV29-1 and TRBJ1-3): SAVISQKPSRDICQRGTSLTIQCQVDSQVTMMFWYRQQPGQSLTLIATANQGSEATYESGFVIDKFPISRPNLTFSTLTVSNMSPEDSSIYLCSCNSGNTIYFGEGSWLTVV.

The chain carries TRBV20-1 and TRBJ1-2, with TRBD1 identical over 9 bases. Looked up from germline, CDR1 is DFQATT and CDR2 is SNEGSKA (reference sequence). This CDR3 is built from 14 residues. J gave up 8 bases and V 3 bases, and 10 bases lay outside the gene matches. CDR3 coding DNA: TGCAGTGCTAGTGCCGGACAGGGGAGACTCGGCTACACCTTC. Translated, it gives CSASAGQGRLGYTF.

This chain links TRBV6-1 with TRBJ1-4; the D gene is possibly TRBD1 (5 bases). The CDR3 has 14 residues. Germline assignment: CDR1 MNHNS and CDR2 SASEGT. The V and J ends lost 2 bases and 14 bases respectively, with 18 bases between them. Here the CDR3 reads CASSERGVGGVLFF. The CDR3 DNA sequence: TGTGCCAGCAGTGAACGTGGGGTTGGAGGGGTCCTGTTTTTT.